One sample yielded the 22 T cell receptor beta chains listed below, sequenced in a study of T-cell memory formation after mild COVID-19. TCRdb redid the calling of the 5' RACE reads with MiXCR, one entry per CDR3 protein. This sample carries about 500,000 distinct CDR3 sequences, about a fifth of them seen once, and the ten largest clones take around 12%. Sequencing was performed on PBMCs or a T cell subset sorted from them (not recorded which). These receptors were collected from an adult woman who had mild COVID-19 (a few samples of this study predate the infection). Cell type and time point are not known.

The chain links TRBV20-1 to TRBJ2-2; D remains unclear. Trimming removed 6 bases from V and 0 bases from J, with 11 bases in between. This CDR3 has 14 residues. Germline-derived CDR1 and CDR2 are DFQATT and SNEGSKA (reference sequence). This CDR3 is CSAGGGPNTGELFF. The CDR3 DNA is TGCAGTGCGGGTGGCGGTCCGAACACCGGGGAGCTGTTTTTT.

This clonotype was recorded only once. This chain joins TRBV5-5 and TRBJ1-2; D is unresolved. The CDR3 loop spans 17 amino acids. CDR1 and CDR2 from the germline V gene are SGHKS and YYEKEE (reference sequence). The V gene lost 4 bases and the J gene lost 8 bases, with 27 bases spanning the gap. As DNA, the CDR3 is TGTGCCAGCAGCACCGACACCCCTATTGATGGCATATGGGGCTACACCTTC. It translates to CASSTDTPIDGIWGYTF. Combining the CDR3 with reference TRBV5-5 and TRBJ1-2 gives the whole variable domain DAGVTQSPTHLIKTRGQQVTLRCSPISGHKSVSWYQQVLGQGPQFIFQYYEKEERGRGNFPDRFSARQFPNYSSELNVNALLLGDSALYLCASSTDTPIDGIWGYTFGSGTRLTVV.

The sample holds many counts of this clonotype. The chain is built from TRBV29-1 and TRBJ2-7, with D uncertain. The V end lost 6 bases, the J end lost 5 bases, and 20 bases lay between the germline ends. Germline CDR1 is SQVTM and CDR2 is ANQGSEA. The length of the CDR3 is 14 residues. The CDR3 protein is CSVLLETSQNEQYF. The CDR3 bases are TGCAGCGTCCTGCTGGAGACCTCTCAGAACGAGCAGTACTTC.

A remark on this clonotype: An end of the junction differs from the germline gene, which may be a read error. The chain couples TRBV3-1 to TRBJ2-1, with D possibly called TRBD1 or TRBD2 (5 bases each). Germline assignment: CDR1 LGHDT and CDR2 YNNKEL (reference sequence). This CDR3 comprises 14 residues. CDR3 protein: CASSQAGPHPERFF. The CDR3 DNA is TGTGCCAGCAGCCAAGCGGGACCCCACCCGGAGCGGTTCTTC.

This clonotype was seen more than once but under ten times. The CDR3 protein is CASSLDGPGQPQHF. The CDR3 DNA sequence: TGCGCCAGCAGCTTGGATGGCCCCGGGCAGCCCCAGCATTTT. V is TRBV5-1 and J is TRBJ1-5; D ambiguous. Germline CDR1 is SGHRS and CDR2 is YFSETQ. The V gene lost 0 bases and the J gene lost 7 bases, with 11 bases spanning the gap. The CDR3 sequence is 14 residues long.

This clonotype was detected a few times. This rearrangement joins TRBV20-1 to TRBJ1-3; D gene uncertain. The germline V gene encodes CDR1 DFQATT and CDR2 SNEGSKA (reference sequence). V shed 1 base and J shed 1 base, with 8 bases lying between them. The CDR3 is 14 amino acids. DNA for the CDR3: TGCAGTGCTAGAGGGGTTGGGTCTGGAAACACCATATATTTT. This codes for CSARGVGSGNTIYF.

This clonotype was counted only a few times. Here the CDR3 reads CASSWERTEPYNEQFF. CDR3 in DNA: TGTGCCAGCAGTTGGGAGAGGACAGAACCCTACAATGAGCAGTTCTTC. The gene calls are TRBV12-3 or TRBV12-4 and TRBJ2-1, with TRBD1 as a possible D gene (6 bases). The CDR3 has 16 amino acids. Trimming took 4 bases from V and 2 from J, leaving 15 bases between them.

This clonotype was seen more than once but under ten times. This chain connects TRBV7-2 to TRBJ2-5; TRBD2 matches at 14 bases. The CDR3 is 16 amino acids. Germline V gene sequence: CDR1 SGHTA, CDR2 FQGNSA. Losses at the gene ends were 3 bases for V and 5 bases for J; bases not matched to a gene: 5. The CDR3 loop reads CASSLTSGRVRETQYF. The CDR3 DNA reads TGTGCCAGCAGCTTGACTAGCGGGAGGGTAAGGGAGACCCAGTACTTC.

This chain connects TRBV27 to TRBJ2-7; tentatively, D is TRBD1 or TRBD2 (5 bases each). The V end lost 3 bases, the J end lost 7 bases, and 16 bases lay between the germline ends. CDR3 size: 14 residues. Germline assignment: CDR1 MNHEY and CDR2 SMNVEV (reference sequence). The CDR3 DNA follows: TGTGCCAGCAGTTTTACCAGGGAGAGTTCTGAGCAGTACTTC. It is translated as CASSFTRESSEQYF.

In nucleotides, the CDR3 is TGTGCCAGCAGTTACTCATCGGTTACCTACGAGCAGTACTTC. Translated, it gives CASSYSSVTYEQYF. The chain recombines TRBV6-6 with TRBJ2-7; no firm D call. The CDR3 runs 14 residues. Germline V gene data show CDR1 as MNHNY and CDR2 as SVGAGI (reference sequence). V was clipped by 0 bases and J by 2 bases, with 8 bases between them.

This clonotype was counted only a few times. V and J are TRBV24-1 and TRBJ2-1, with D maybe TRBD1 (7 bases). The CDR3 is made up of 14 amino acids. Trimming took 6 bases from V and 0 from J, leaving 8 bases between them. Germline CDR1 reads KGHDR; CDR2 reads SFDVKD. CDR3 residues: CATSQGGSYNEQFF. The CDR3 DNA is TGTGCCACCAGTCAGGGGGGCTCCTACAATGAGCAGTTCTTC.

The sample holds a few counts of this clonotype. The gene calls are TRBV7-3 and TRBJ2-1, with D tentatively TRBD2 (7 bases). The CDR3 contains 14 residues. Looked up from germline, CDR1 is SGHTA and CDR2 is FQGTGA. Trimming removed 4 bases at V and 10 bases at J, with 17 bases between. CDR3 in amino acids: CASSSGLGGAEQFF. The CDR3 region has the DNA TGTGCCAGCAGCTCTGGACTAGGGGGGGCAGAGCAGTTCTTC.

This clonotype was counted only a few times. The chain couples TRBV4-3 to TRBJ2-6; 7 bases line up with TRBD1. The CDR3 spans 18 residues. V trimming: 0 bases; J trimming: 3 bases; junction bases outside the gene matches: 8. The germline V gene has CDR1 LGHNA and CDR2 YSLEER. The CDR3 loop reads CASSQDRQQGYGANVLTF. CDR3 nucleotide sequence: TGCGCCAGCAGCCAAGATAGGCAACAGGGGTATGGGGCCAACGTCCTGACTTTC.

The CDR3 reads CSGEDRARGIFTGELFF. The CDR3 DNA follows: TGCAGTGGTGAGGACAGGGCGCGGGGAATCTTCACCGGGGAGCTGTTTTTT. This sequence joins TRBV20-1 and TRBJ2-2; TRBD1 agrees at 8 bases. Looked up from germline, CDR1 is DFQATT and CDR2 is SNEGSKA (reference sequence). V gave up 7 bases and J gave up 4 bases; unmatched junction bases: 17. The CDR3 spans 17 residues.

The genes are TRBV2 and TRBJ2-1; 12 positions match TRBD1. There are 15 residues in the CDR3. V was clipped by 7 bases and J by 5 bases; unmatched bases: 6. CDR1 is SNHLY, CDR2 FYNNEI, per germline. CDR3 sequence reads: CASITGTGGHNEQFF. The CDR3 region has the DNA TGTGCCAGCATAACCGGGACAGGGGGCCACAATGAGCAGTTCTTC. The full variable domain, in which reference TRBV2 and TRBJ2-1 provide the parts outside the CDR3, is EPEVTQTPSHQVTQMGQEVILRCVPISNHLYFYWYRQILGQKVEFLVSFYNNEISEKSEIFDDQFSVERPDGSNFTLKIRSTKLEDSAMYFCASITGTGGHNEQFFGPGTRLTVL.

The genes are TRBV5-1 and TRBJ2-3, with a tentative D call TRBD1 (6 bases). V was clipped by 1 base and J by 0 bases, with 9 bases between them. From germline, CDR1 is SGHRS and CDR2 YFSETQ. The CDR3 loop spans 15 amino acids. The DNA for the CDR3 is TGCGCCAGCAGCTTGACAGGGCCCAGCACAGATACGCAGTATTTT. As protein: CASSLTGPSTDTQYF. Full variable domain (rest looked up from reference TRBV5-1 and TRBJ2-3): KAGVTQTPRYLIKTRGQQVTLSCSPISGHRSVSWYQQTPGQGLQFLFEYFSETQRNKGNFPGRFSGRQFSNSRSEMNVSTLELGDSALYLCASSLTGPSTDTQYFGPGTRLTVL.

This clonotype was detected only a few times. The J gene is TRBJ2-6, the V gene TRBV7-2; weak D call: TRBD2 (5 bases). CDR1 is SGHTA and CDR2 is FQGNSA in the germline V gene. The CDR3 runs to 15 residues. Trimming left V 2 bases short and J 2 bases short, with 7 bases between. CDR3 residues: CASSLMGAGANVLTF. Written as DNA, the CDR3 is TGTGCCAGCAGCTTAATGGGAGCTGGGGCCAACGTCCTGACTTTC. Drawing the rest from reference TRBV7-2 and TRBJ2-6, the complete variable domain is GAGVSQSPSNKVTEKGKDVELRCDPISGHTALYWYRQSLGQGLEFLIYFQGNSAPDKSGLPSDRFSAERTGGSVSTLTIQRTQQEDSAVYLCASSLMGAGANVLTFGAGSRLTVL.

The chain is built from TRBV12-3 or TRBV12-4 and TRBJ1-1; 8 bases line up with TRBD1. V trimming: 5 bases; J trimming: 4 bases; junction bases outside the gene matches: 12. The CDR3 extends over 16 amino acids. The CDR3 is CASSDTGQGLRTEAFF. The CDR3 DNA reads TGTGCCAGCAGTGATACAGGACAGGGATTACGCACTGAAGCTTTCTTT.

The V call is TRBV12-3 or TRBV12-4, the J call TRBJ1-1, with 8 bases lining up with TRBD1. This CDR3 contains 14 residues. Losses at the gene ends were 3 bases for V and 8 bases for J; bases not matched to a gene: 8. The CDR3 loop is CASSLGAGGAEAFF. CDR3 DNA: TGTGCCAGCAGTTTGGGCGCAGGGGGCGCAGAAGCTTTCTTT.

This clonotype was detected only a few times. The V and J genes are TRBV7-2 and TRBJ2-7; TRBD2 is a possible D gene (5 bases). The V gene lost 5 bases and the J gene lost 6 bases, with 14 bases spanning the gap. CDR1 is SGHTA and CDR2 is FQGNSA in the germline V gene. The CDR3 spans 13 residues. The CDR3: CASSGSLRPEQYF. As DNA, the CDR3 is TGTGCCAGCAGCGGGAGTCTCCGGCCCGAGCAGTACTTC. Drawing the rest from reference TRBV7-2 and TRBJ2-7, the complete variable domain is GAGVSQSPSNKVTEKGKDVELRCDPISGHTALYWYRQSLGQGLEFLIYFQGNSAPDKSGLPSDRFSAERTGGSVSTLTIQRTQQEDSAVYLCASSGSLRPEQYFGPGTRLTVT.

This clonotype was observed a single time. V gene TRBV27 combines with J gene TRBJ2-7; TRBD2 aligns across 12 bases. This CDR3 is built from 17 residues. Trimming cost V 3 bases and J 4 bases; bases outside gene matches: 10. Germline lookup yields CDR1 MNHEY and CDR2 SMNVEV (reference sequence). CDR3 DNA: TGTGCCAGCAGTTTGTCCCAGACTAGCGGGAGCCTGTACGAGCAGTACTTC. As protein: CASSLSQTSGSLYEQYF.

This clonotype has just a few counts. The chain uses TRBV7-2 and TRBJ2-5; D may be TRBD2 (5 bases). V lost 0 bases, J lost 3 bases, and 14 bases lay in between. This CDR3 spans 16 amino acids. Germline values: CDR1 SGHTA, CDR2 FQGNSA. The CDR3 reads CASSLAGEVDEETQYF. The CDR3 DNA follows: TGTGCCAGCAGCTTAGCGGGAGAAGTAGATGAAGAGACCCAGTACTTC.